This TCR beta chain came from a study of T cells in women clearing cervical HPV infection. General study points: T-cell numbers per sample were unknown and may explain richness differences.

The V gene lost 5 bases and the J gene lost 2 bases, with 10 bases spanning the gap. Germline CDR1 SGHTA, CDR2 FQGNSA. This CDR3 has 13 amino acids. Profiled with immunoSEQ multiplex PCR; TCRdb holds only in-frame clones, not every one. Its table records some 25,000 clones. As for this clone: The antigen is unknown. Sequencing ends 3 residues short of the CDR3 end; the germline J gene provides the rest.

Dot-blot hybridization genotyped cervical HPV amplified with MY09/MY11 PCR. The V call is TRBV7-2, the J call TRBJ2-7, with a tentative D call TRBD1 (6 bases). The sequence came from a woman between 18 and 75 years old with a cervical HPV16 infection that either progressed to CIN3+ or cleared (not recorded which). What was sequenced was blood buffy coat. CDR3 bases read: TGTGCCAGCAGCCCGACAGGCCCCTACGAG. The encoded protein is CASSPTGPYE. The CDR3, in full, reads CASSPTGPYEQYF.